This is a list of T cell receptor beta chains from one sample in a study of blood T cell repertoires in COVID-19. Profiled with immunoSEQ multiplex PCR; TCRdb holds only in-frame clones, not every one. The sample lists some 91,000 clones; around nine tenths were seen once. The sequenced sample was peripheral blood. These receptors all come from a man aged 60-69 years with acute or convalescent COVID-19. The CDR3 runs from the conserved cysteine through the conserved F or W. D genes are given only for firm matches. Clone sizes are given selectively: once, few, many, or a class where the clone is expanded.

d_gene: TRBD2; v_gene: TRBV11-3; j_gene: TRBJ2-1; abundance: NA; CDR3aa: CASSSNQLAGGSYNEQFF; CDR3nt: TGTGCCAGCAGCTCAAACCAACTAGCGGGGGGTTCCTACAATGAGCAGTTCTTC
d_gene: TRBD1; v_gene: TRBV2; j_gene: TRBJ1-4; abundance: NA; CDR3aa: CASSGQGATNEKLFF; CDR3nt: TGTGCCAGCAGCGGACAGGGAGCAACTAATGAAAAACTGTTTTTT
d_gene: NA; v_gene: TRBV11-2; j_gene: TRBJ1-6; abundance: NA; CDR3aa: CASSLGGPPLHF; CDR3nt: TGTGCCAGCAGCTTAGGGGGGCCACCCCTCCACTTT
d_gene: TRBD1; v_gene: TRBV5-1; j_gene: TRBJ2-4; abundance: NA; CDR3aa: CASSSKGQGAAGDQYF; CDR3nt: TGCGCCAGCAGCTCCAAGGGACAGGGGGCAGCGGGGGATCAGTACTTC
d_gene: NA; v_gene: TRBV5-1; j_gene: TRBJ2-5; abundance: once; CDR3aa: CASSMGQETTQYF; CDR3nt: TGCGCCAGCAGCATGGGACAAGAGACGACCCAGTACTTC
d_gene: NA; v_gene: TRBV21-1; j_gene: TRBJ1-2; abundance: NA; CDR3aa: CASSRDGYTF; CDR3nt: TGTGCCAGCAGCAGAGATGGCTACACCTTC
d_gene: TRBD1; v_gene: TRBV7-9; j_gene: TRBJ1-2; abundance: NA; CDR3aa: CASSSLGDRANYGYTF; CDR3nt: TGTGCCAGCAGCTCCTTGGGTGACAGGGCGAACTATGGCTACACCTTC
d_gene: NA; v_gene: TRBV27; j_gene: TRBJ1-2; abundance: NA; CDR3aa: CASRPVGGPYGYTF; CDR3nt: TGTGCCAGCAGGCCGGTGGGGGGACCCTATGGCTACACCTTC
d_gene: NA; v_gene: TRBV6-5; j_gene: TRBJ1-6; abundance: NA; CDR3aa: CASSYSQVNSPLHF; CDR3nt: TGTGCCAGCAGTTACTCCCAGGTTAATTCACCCCTCCACTTT
d_gene: NA; v_gene: TRBV2; j_gene: TRBJ1-1; abundance: NA; CDR3aa: CASTRGSSTEAFF; CDR3nt: TGTGCCAGCACGAGGGGGTCGAGCACTGAAGCTTTCTTT
d_gene: NA; v_gene: TRBV7-2; j_gene: TRBJ2-3; abundance: once; CDR3aa: CASSLGGRDTQYF; CDR3nt: TGTGCCAGCAGCTTAGGAGGGCGGGATACGCAGTATTTT
d_gene: NA; v_gene: TRBV25-1; j_gene: TRBJ1-1; abundance: NA; CDR3aa: CASSEWRKNTEAFF; CDR3nt: TGTGCCAGCAGTGAATGGAGAAAGAACACTGAAGCTTTCTTT
d_gene: NA; v_gene: TRBV28; j_gene: TRBJ1-2; abundance: NA; CDR3aa: CASRDYKGGYTF; CDR3nt: TGTGCCAGCCGGGACTACAAAGGGGGCTACACCTTC
d_gene: TRBD1; v_gene: TRBV19; j_gene: TRBJ2-3; abundance: NA; CDR3aa: CASRVGTGLGTDTQYF; CDR3nt: TGTGCCAGTAGAGTCGGGACAGGGCTCGGCACAGATACGCAGTATTTT
d_gene: TRBD1; v_gene: TRBV13; j_gene: TRBJ1-1; abundance: NA; CDR3aa: CASSSSGTGGTEAFF; CDR3nt: TGTGCCAGCAGCTCCTCCGGGACAGGGGGCACTGAAGCTTTCTTT
d_gene: NA; v_gene: TRBV12-5; j_gene: TRBJ1-1; abundance: NA; CDR3aa: CASGLVLGANTEAFF; CDR3nt: TGTGCTAGTGGTTTGGTACTGGGAGCGAACACTGAAGCTTTCTTT
d_gene: NA; v_gene: TRBV29-1; j_gene: TRBJ1-2; abundance: NA; CDR3aa: CSVEIQGIYGYTF; CDR3nt: TGCAGCGTTGAAATCCAGGGGATCTATGGCTACACCTTC
d_gene: NA; v_gene: TRBV29-1; j_gene: TRBJ1-1; abundance: NA; CDR3aa: CSAQNTEAFF; CDR3nt: TGCAGCGCACAGAACACTGAAGCTTTCTTT
d_gene: TRBD1; v_gene: TRBV5-1; j_gene: TRBJ1-2; abundance: NA; CDR3aa: CASSLSGQGIYGYTF; CDR3nt: TGCGCCAGCAGCTTGTCGGGACAGGGGATCTATGGCTACACCTTC
d_gene: TRBD1; v_gene: TRBV6-2/TRBV6-3; j_gene: TRBJ2-7; abundance: NA; CDR3aa: CASSPDRVLSYEQYF; CDR3nt: TGTGCCAGCAGCCCGGACAGGGTCCTCTCCTACGAGCAGTACTTC
d_gene: NA; v_gene: TRBV20-1; j_gene: TRBJ1-1; abundance: NA; CDR3aa: CSASEAANTEAFF; CDR3nt: TGCAGTGCCAGTGAGGCGGCGAACACTGAAGCTTTCTTT
d_gene: NA; v_gene: TRBV5-4; j_gene: TRBJ1-1; abundance: NA; CDR3aa: CASSSRGGNTEAFF; CDR3nt: TGTGCCAGCAGTTCCCGCGGGGGCAACACTGAAGCTTTCTTT
d_gene: NA; v_gene: TRBV12-3/TRBV12-4; j_gene: TRBJ2-1; abundance: NA; CDR3aa: CASSFGDEQFF; CDR3nt: TGTGCCAGCAGTTTCGGTGATGAGCAGTTCTTC
d_gene: NA; v_gene: TRBV6-5; j_gene: TRBJ1-2; abundance: NA; CDR3aa: CASSYSTANNYGYTF; CDR3nt: TGTGCCAGCAGTTACTCGACAGCTAACAACTATGGCTACACCTTC
d_gene: TRBD1; v_gene: TRBV30; j_gene: TRBJ1-2; abundance: NA; CDR3aa: CAWRHRDRDYGYTF; CDR3nt: TGTGCCTGGAGACACCGGGACAGGGACTATGGCTACACCTTC
d_gene: NA; v_gene: TRBV5-6; j_gene: TRBJ1-2; abundance: NA; CDR3aa: CASSQGQLYGYTF; CDR3nt: TGTGCCAGCAGCCAAGGACAGCTCTATGGCTACACCTTC
d_gene: TRBD1; v_gene: TRBV7-2; j_gene: TRBJ2-3; abundance: NA; CDR3aa: CASSQKTGESNTQYF; CDR3nt: TGTGCCAGCAGCCAGAAGACAGGGGAATCGAATACGCAGTATTTT
d_gene: NA; v_gene: TRBV25-1; j_gene: TRBJ1-2; abundance: NA; CDR3aa: CASSEPRNYGYTF; CDR3nt: TGTGCCAGCAGTGAACCCAGGAACTATGGCTACACCTTC
d_gene: NA; v_gene: TRBV19; j_gene: TRBJ1-1; abundance: once; CDR3aa: CASSPGDSLMNTEAFF; CDR3nt: TGTGCCAGTAGTCCGGGTGACAGCCTCATGAACACTGAAGCTTTCTTT
d_gene: NA; v_gene: TRBV5-1; j_gene: TRBJ1-2; abundance: NA; CDR3aa: CASSLGWQDGYTF; CDR3nt: TGCGCCAGCAGCTTGGGCTGGCAAGATGGCTACACCTTC
d_gene: NA; v_gene: TRBV18; j_gene: TRBJ1-4; abundance: NA; CDR3aa: CASSPKTGAGNEKLFF; CDR3nt: TGTGCCAGCTCACCAAAGACCGGCGCGGGTAATGAAAAACTGTTTTTT
d_gene: TRBD2; v_gene: TRBV24-1; j_gene: TRBJ2-3; abundance: NA; CDR3aa: CATSEDSGGASDTQYF; CDR3nt: TGTGCCACCAGTGAAGATAGCGGGGGGGCATCGGATACGCAGTATTTT
d_gene: NA; v_gene: TRBV19; j_gene: TRBJ1-1; abundance: NA; CDR3aa: CASSLSGVGNTEAFF; CDR3nt: TGTGCCAGTAGTTTGTCAGGGGTCGGGAACACTGAAGCTTTCTTT
d_gene: NA; v_gene: TRBV25-1; j_gene: TRBJ1-1; abundance: NA; CDR3aa: CASSEGALNTEAFF; CDR3nt: TGTGCCAGCAGTGAGGGGGCCCTGAACACTGAAGCTTTCTTT
d_gene: NA; v_gene: TRBV7-7; j_gene: TRBJ2-7; abundance: NA; CDR3aa: CASSLAGGHEQYF; CDR3nt: TGTGCCAGCAGCTTAGCGGGGGGTCACGAGCAGTACTTC
d_gene: TRBD1; v_gene: TRBV18; j_gene: TRBJ1-1; abundance: NA; CDR3aa: CASSLRTGNTEAFF; CDR3nt: TGTGCCAGCTCACTTCGGACAGGGAACACTGAAGCTTTCTTT
d_gene: TRBD1; v_gene: TRBV5-1; j_gene: TRBJ1-1; abundance: NA; CDR3aa: CASSQGQGVAEAFF; CDR3nt: TGCGCCAGCAGCCAAGGACAGGGAGTGGCTGAAGCTTTCTTT
d_gene: TRBD1; v_gene: TRBV6-5; j_gene: TRBJ1-5; abundance: NA; CDR3aa: CASSLDRGQPQHF; CDR3nt: TGTGCCAGCAGTCTTGACAGGGGTCAGCCCCAGCATTTT
d_gene: TRBD1; v_gene: TRBV7-8; j_gene: TRBJ1-5; abundance: once; CDR3aa: CASSHRFTTGPGANQPQHF; CDR3nt: TGTGCCAGCAGCCACCGTTTTACGACAGGGCCTGGTGCAAATCAGCCCCAGCATTTT
d_gene: NA; v_gene: TRBV4-1; j_gene: TRBJ1-6; abundance: NA; CDR3aa: CASSQAGGGSPLHF; CDR3nt: TGCGCCAGCAGCCAGGCTGGGGGCGGTTCACCCCTCCACTTT
d_gene: NA; v_gene: TRBV30; j_gene: TRBJ1-2; abundance: NA; CDR3aa: CAWSNRAGYGYTF; CDR3nt: TGTGCCTGGAGTAACAGGGCGGGTTATGGCTACACCTTC
d_gene: NA; v_gene: TRBV7-9; j_gene: TRBJ1-5; abundance: NA; CDR3aa: CASSSGSVGVVSQHF; CDR3nt: TGTGCCAGCAGCTCCGGCAGCGTCGGTGTTGTGTCCCAGCATTTT
d_gene: NA; v_gene: TRBV4-2; j_gene: TRBJ1-6; abundance: NA; CDR3aa: CASSQDLKPTGSPLHF; CDR3nt: TGTGCCAGCAGCCAAGATCTAAAGCCGACTGGGTCACCCCTCCACTTT
d_gene: NA; v_gene: TRBV4-2; j_gene: TRBJ1-5; abundance: NA; CDR3aa: CASSQVGGAVSQPQHF; CDR3nt: TGTGCCAGCAGCCAAGTCGGGGGGGCTGTTTCTCAGCCCCAGCATTTT
d_gene: NA; v_gene: TRBV4-2; j_gene: TRBJ2-7; abundance: NA; CDR3aa: CASSQGGPEESYEQYF; CDR3nt: TGTGCCAGCAGCCAAGGGGGCCCCGAGGAGTCCTACGAGCAGTACTTC
d_gene: TRBD1; v_gene: TRBV7-9; j_gene: TRBJ1-2; abundance: NA; CDR3aa: CASSPGTGGQYGYTF; CDR3nt: TGTGCCAGCAGCCCAGGGACAGGGGGACAGTATGGCTACACCTTC
d_gene: NA; v_gene: TRBV27; j_gene: TRBJ1-1; abundance: NA; CDR3aa: CASSFEGVNTEAFF; CDR3nt: TGTGCCAGCAGTTTCGAAGGGGTGAACACTGAAGCTTTCTTT
d_gene: TRBD1; v_gene: TRBV6-6; j_gene: TRBJ1-4; abundance: NA; CDR3aa: CASNRQGHEKLFF; CDR3nt: TGTGCCAGCAACAGACAGGGTCATGAAAAACTGTTTTTT
d_gene: NA; v_gene: TRBV3-1/TRBV3-2; j_gene: TRBJ1-1; abundance: NA; CDR3aa: CASSQERQTNTEAFF; CDR3nt: TGTGCCAGCAGCCAAGAGAGACAGACCAACACTGAAGCTTTCTTT
d_gene: NA; v_gene: TRBV6-5; j_gene: TRBJ1-2; abundance: NA; CDR3aa: CASSYSTLGQPYGYTF; CDR3nt: TGTGCCAGCAGTTACTCGACCCTCGGACAGCCCTATGGCTACACCTTC
d_gene: NA; v_gene: TRBV7-8; j_gene: TRBJ1-5; abundance: NA; CDR3aa: CASSLALNQPQHF; CDR3nt: TGTGCCAGCAGCTTAGCACTAAATCAGCCCCAGCATTTT
d_gene: NA; v_gene: TRBV18; j_gene: TRBJ1-1; abundance: NA; CDR3aa: CASSLDGGAGTEAFF; CDR3nt: TGTGCCAGCTCACTCGACGGGGGGGCTGGCACTGAAGCTTTCTTT
d_gene: TRBD1; v_gene: TRBV6-5; j_gene: TRBJ1-2; abundance: NA; CDR3aa: CASRRNRGANYGYTF; CDR3nt: TGTGCCAGCCGGCGGAACAGGGGGGCTAACTATGGCTACACCTTC
d_gene: TRBD1; v_gene: TRBV28; j_gene: TRBJ2-2; abundance: NA; CDR3aa: CASSFPTGTANTGELFF; CDR3nt: TGTGCCAGCAGTTTCCCCACCGGGACAGCGAACACCGGGGAGCTGTTTTTT
d_gene: NA; v_gene: TRBV3-1/TRBV3-2; j_gene: TRBJ2-1; abundance: NA; CDR3aa: CASSQSFWGQFF; CDR3nt: TGTGCCAGCAGCCAAAGTTTCTGGGGCCAGTTCTTC
d_gene: TRBD2; v_gene: TRBV5-1; j_gene: TRBJ2-3; abundance: NA; CDR3aa: CASSLAVAGGSTDTQYF; CDR3nt: TGCGCCAGCAGCTTGGCCGTAGCGGGGGGGTCCACAGATACGCAGTATTTT
d_gene: NA; v_gene: TRBV5-6; j_gene: TRBJ1-2; abundance: once; CDR3aa: CASSPGGGWIGNYGYTF; CDR3nt: TGTGCCAGCAGCCCTGGAGGAGGGTGGATCGGAAACTATGGCTACACCTTC
d_gene: NA; v_gene: TRBV12-5; j_gene: TRBJ1-2; abundance: NA; CDR3aa: CASGLGSRIYGYTF; CDR3nt: TGTGCTAGTGGTTTGGGGTCTAGGATCTATGGCTACACCTTC
d_gene: NA; v_gene: TRBV2; j_gene: TRBJ2-7; abundance: NA; CDR3aa: CASRPDTAYEQYF; CDR3nt: TGTGCCAGCAGGCCGGACACAGCCTACGAGCAGTACTTC
d_gene: NA; v_gene: TRBV18; j_gene: TRBJ1-1; abundance: NA; CDR3aa: CASSTGGRTAEAFF; CDR3nt: TGTGCCAGCTCGACCGGGGGACGGACGGCTGAAGCTTTCTTT